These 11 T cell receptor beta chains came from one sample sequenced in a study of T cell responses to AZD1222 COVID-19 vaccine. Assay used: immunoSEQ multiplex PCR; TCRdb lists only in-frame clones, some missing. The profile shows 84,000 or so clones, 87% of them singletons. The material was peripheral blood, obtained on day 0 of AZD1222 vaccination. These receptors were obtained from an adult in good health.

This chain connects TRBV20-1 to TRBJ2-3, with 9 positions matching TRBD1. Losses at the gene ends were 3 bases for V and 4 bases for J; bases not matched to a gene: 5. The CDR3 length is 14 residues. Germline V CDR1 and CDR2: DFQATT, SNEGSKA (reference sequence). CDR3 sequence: CSASRGQGADTQYF. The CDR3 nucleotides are TGCAGTGCTAGTAGGGGACAGGGCGCAGATACGCAGTATTTT.

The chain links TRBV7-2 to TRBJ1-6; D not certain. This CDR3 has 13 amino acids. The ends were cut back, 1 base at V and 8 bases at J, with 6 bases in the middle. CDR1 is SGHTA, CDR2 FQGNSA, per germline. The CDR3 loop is CASSLEWDSPLHF. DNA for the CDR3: TGTGCCAGCAGCTTAGAATGGGATTCACCCCTCCACTTT.

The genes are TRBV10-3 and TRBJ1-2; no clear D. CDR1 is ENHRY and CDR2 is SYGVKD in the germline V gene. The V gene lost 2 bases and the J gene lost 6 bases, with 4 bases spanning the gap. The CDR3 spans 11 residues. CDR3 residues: CAISEGNGYTF. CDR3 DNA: TGTGCCATCAGTGAGGGAAATGGCTACACCTTC.

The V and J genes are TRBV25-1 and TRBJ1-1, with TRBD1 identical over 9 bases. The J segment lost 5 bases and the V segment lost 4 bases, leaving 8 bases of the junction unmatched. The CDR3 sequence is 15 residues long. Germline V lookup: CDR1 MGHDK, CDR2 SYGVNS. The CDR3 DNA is TGTGCCAGCAGTGCTCCGGGACAGGGAGGAACTGAAGCTTTCTTT. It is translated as CASSAPGQGGTEAFF.

The CDR3 bases are TGCGCCAGCAGCTTGGGACAGAACACCGGGGAGCTGTTTTTT. Protein: CASSLGQNTGELFF. This chain uses TRBV5-1 with TRBJ2-2; unclear D gene. The CDR3 is 14 residues long. Germline loops: CDR1 SGHRS, CDR2 YFSETQ. V dropped 0 bases and J dropped 1 base, with 4 bases sitting between them.

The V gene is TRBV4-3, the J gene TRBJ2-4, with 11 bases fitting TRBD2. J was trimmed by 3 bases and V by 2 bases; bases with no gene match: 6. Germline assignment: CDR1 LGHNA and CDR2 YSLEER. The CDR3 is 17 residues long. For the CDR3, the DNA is TGCGCCAGCAGCCAACTAGCGGGAGGACTTAACAAAAACATTCAGTACTTC. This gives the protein CASSQLAGGLNKNIQYF.

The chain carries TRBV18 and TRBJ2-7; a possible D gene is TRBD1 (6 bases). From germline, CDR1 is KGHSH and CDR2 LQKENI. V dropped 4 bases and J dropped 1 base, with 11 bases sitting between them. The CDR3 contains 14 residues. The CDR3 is CASSLPGASYEQYF. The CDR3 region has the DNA TGTGCCAGCTCACTGCCAGGGGCTTCCTACGAGCAGTACTTC. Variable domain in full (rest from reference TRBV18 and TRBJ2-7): NAGVMQNPRHLVRRRGQEARLRCSPMKGHSHVYWYRQLPEEGLKFMVYLQKENIIDESGMPKERFSAEFPKEGPSILRIQQVVRGDSAAYFCASSLPGASYEQYFGPGTRLTVT.

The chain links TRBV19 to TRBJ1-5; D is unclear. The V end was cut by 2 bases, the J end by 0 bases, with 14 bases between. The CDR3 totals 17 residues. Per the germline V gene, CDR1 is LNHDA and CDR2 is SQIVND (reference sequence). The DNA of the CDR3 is TGTGCCAGTAGTATAATCCCAGGATCCTATAGCAATCAGCCCCAGCATTTT. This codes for CASSIIPGSYSNQPQHF.

This CDR3 reads CSANLANEQFF. Written as DNA, the CDR3 is TGCAGTGCTAATCTAGCGAATGAGCAGTTCTTC. This chain joins TRBV20-1 and TRBJ2-1; the D gene is possibly TRBD2 (6 bases). The CDR3 contains 11 residues. Germline V gene data show CDR1 as DFQATT and CDR2 as SNEGSKA (reference sequence). V shed 4 bases and J shed 7 bases, with 8 bases lying between them.

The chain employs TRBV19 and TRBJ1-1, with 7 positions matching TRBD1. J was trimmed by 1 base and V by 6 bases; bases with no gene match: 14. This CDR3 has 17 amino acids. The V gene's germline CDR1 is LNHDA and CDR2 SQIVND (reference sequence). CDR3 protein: CASRPWDSLGKNTEAFF. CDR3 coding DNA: TGTGCCAGTAGACCATGGGACAGCTTGGGGAAGAACACTGAAGCTTTCTTT.

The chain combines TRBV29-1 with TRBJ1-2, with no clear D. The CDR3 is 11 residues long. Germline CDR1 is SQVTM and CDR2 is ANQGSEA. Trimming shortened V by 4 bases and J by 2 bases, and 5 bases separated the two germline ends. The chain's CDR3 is CSVGENYGYTF. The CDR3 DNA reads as TGCAGCGTTGGGGAAAACTATGGCTACACCTTC.